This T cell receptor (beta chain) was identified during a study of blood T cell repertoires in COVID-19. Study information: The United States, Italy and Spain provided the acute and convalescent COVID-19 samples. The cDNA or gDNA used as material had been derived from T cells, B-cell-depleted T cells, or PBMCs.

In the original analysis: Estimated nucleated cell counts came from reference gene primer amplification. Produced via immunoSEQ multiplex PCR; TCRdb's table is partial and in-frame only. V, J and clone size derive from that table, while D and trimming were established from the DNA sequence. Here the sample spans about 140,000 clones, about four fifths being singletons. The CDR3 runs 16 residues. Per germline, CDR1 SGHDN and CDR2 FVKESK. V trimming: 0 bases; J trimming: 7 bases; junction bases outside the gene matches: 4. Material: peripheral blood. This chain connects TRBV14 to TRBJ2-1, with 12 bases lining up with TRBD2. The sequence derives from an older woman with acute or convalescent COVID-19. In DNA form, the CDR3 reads TGTGCCAGCAGCCAAGAGTTAACTAGCGGGAGGAATGAGCAGTTCTTC. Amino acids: CASSQELTSGRNEQFF.